The 2 T cell receptor beta chains presented below share a single source sample, sequenced in a study of blood T cell repertoires in COVID-19. Clones were sequenced by immunoSEQ multiplex PCR, and TCRdb holds only the in-frame ones, with some missing. The repertoire consists of approximately 170,000 clones, with 84% occurring once and the leading ten covering around 13%. The sequencing input was peripheral blood. These receptors were obtained from an older woman with COVID-19, enrolled during active disease.

V gene TRBV27 combines with J gene TRBJ2-1; 13 positions match TRBD2. The junction had 12 bases not matched to a gene; V was cut back by 4 bases and J by 9 bases. The germline CDR1 and CDR2 sequences are MNHEY and SMNVEV (reference sequence). CDR3 size: 17 residues. CDR3 sequence reads: CASSSLRLAGGGSEQFF. The CDR3 DNA is TGTGCCAGCAGTTCTCTCCGACTAGCGGGAGGAGGGAGTGAGCAGTTCTTC.

The chain has TRBV9 and TRBJ2-5, with 13 positions matching TRBD2. V was clipped by 4 bases and J by 2 bases; unmatched bases: 5. This CDR3 spans 16 amino acids. The germline gives CDR1 SGDLS, CDR2 YYNGEE. The DNA of the CDR3 is TGTGCCAGCAGCCCCGGGACTAGCGGGGTTCAAGAGACCCAGTACTTC. Translated, it gives CASSPGTSGVQETQYF. Variable domain in full (rest from reference TRBV9 and TRBJ2-5): DSGVTQTPKHLITATGQRVTLRCSPRSGDLSVYWYQQSLDQGLQFLIQYYNGEERAKGNILERFSAQQFPDLHSELNLSSLELGDSALYFCASSPGTSGVQETQYFGPGTRLLVL.